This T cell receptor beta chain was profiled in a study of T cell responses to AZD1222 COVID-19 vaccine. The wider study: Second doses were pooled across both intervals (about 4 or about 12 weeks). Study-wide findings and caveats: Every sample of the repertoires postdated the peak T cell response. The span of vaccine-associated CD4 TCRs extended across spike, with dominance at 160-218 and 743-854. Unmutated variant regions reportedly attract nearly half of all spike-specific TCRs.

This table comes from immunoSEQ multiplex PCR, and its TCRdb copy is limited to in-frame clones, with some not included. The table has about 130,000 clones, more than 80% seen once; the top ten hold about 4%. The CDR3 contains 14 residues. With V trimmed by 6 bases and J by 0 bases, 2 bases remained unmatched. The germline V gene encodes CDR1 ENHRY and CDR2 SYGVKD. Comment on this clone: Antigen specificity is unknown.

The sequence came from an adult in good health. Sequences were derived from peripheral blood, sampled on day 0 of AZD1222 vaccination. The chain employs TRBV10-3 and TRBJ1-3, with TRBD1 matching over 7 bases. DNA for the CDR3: TGTGCCATCAGATCAGGGGGCTCTGGAAACACCATATATTTT. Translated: CAIRSGGSGNTIYF.